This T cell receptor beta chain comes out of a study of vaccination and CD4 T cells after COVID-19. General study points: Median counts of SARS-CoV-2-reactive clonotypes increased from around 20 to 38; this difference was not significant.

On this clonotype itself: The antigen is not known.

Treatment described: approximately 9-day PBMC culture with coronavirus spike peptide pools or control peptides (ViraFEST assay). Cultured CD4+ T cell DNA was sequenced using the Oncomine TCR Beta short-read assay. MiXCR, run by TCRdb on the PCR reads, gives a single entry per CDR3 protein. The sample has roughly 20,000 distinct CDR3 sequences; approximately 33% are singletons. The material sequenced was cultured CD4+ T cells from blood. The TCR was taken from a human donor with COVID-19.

This CDR3 reads CASSTGGEVGYTF. Written as DNA, the CDR3 is TGCGCCAGCAGCACAGGGGGCGAGGTTGGCTACACCTTC. The rearrangement links TRBV5-1 to TRBJ1-2, with TRBD1 matching 9 bases. V gave up 4 bases and J gave up 7 bases; unmatched junction bases: 5. Germline V CDR1 and CDR2: SGHRS, YFSETQ. The CDR3 sequence is 13 residues long.